The 18 T cell receptor beta chains below were found in one sample sequenced in a study of blood T cell repertoires in COVID-19. The protocol was immunoSEQ multiplex PCR, while the TCRdb copy is restricted to in-frame clones and leaves out a portion. This sample has 300,000 to 400,000 clones, with under 95% found just once. The material sequenced was peripheral blood. These receptor sequences come from a woman between 18 and 29 years old who had recovered from COVID-19.

The CDR3 reads CASSQSEAGLAKDNEQFF. The CDR3 DNA follows: TGCGCCAGCAGCCAATCTGAGGCGGGACTAGCTAAGGACAATGAGCAGTTCTTC. The chain carries TRBV4-3 and TRBJ2-1, with 9 bases that match TRBD2. J gave up 5 bases and V 2 bases, and 13 bases lay outside the gene matches. The germline V gene has CDR1 LGHNA and CDR2 YSLEER. The CDR3 runs 18 residues.

The chain couples TRBV7-7 to TRBJ1-5; possible D gene TRBD1, 6 bases. Germline CDR1 SSHAT, CDR2 FNYEAQ (reference sequence). There are 16 residues in the CDR3. Trimming cost V 6 bases and J 3 bases, with 18 bases left between them. This chain's CDR3 is CASRNGGRGANQPQHF. The CDR3 DNA sequence: TGTGCCAGCAGAAATGGGGGCAGGGGCGCCAATCAGCCCCAGCATTTT.

This chain connects TRBV11-3 to TRBJ1-1; D perhaps matches TRBD1 (6 bases). Germline V gene data show CDR1 as SGHNT and CDR2 as YENEEA. Trimming removed 0 bases from V and 4 bases from J, with 15 bases in between. The CDR3 covers 16 residues. Written as DNA, the CDR3 is TGTGCCAGCAGCTTAGAGTGGGGGCGAGGGACCACTGAAGCTTTCTTT. Translated: CASSLEWGRGTTEAFF.

The CDR3 DNA reads TGTGCCAGCAGTCACGAACCGGGACTAGCGGGTCCTCTCTACGAGCAGTACGTC. It translates to CASSHEPGLAGPLYEQYV. V is TRBV2 and J is TRBJ2-7; 12 bases align to TRBD2. The germline V gene has CDR1 SNHLY and CDR2 FYNNEI. Germline trimming cut 5 bases from V and 3 bases from J; bases unmatched to any gene: 14. The CDR3 extends over 18 amino acids.

The chain carries TRBV7-9 and TRBJ1-2, with D unresolved. The CDR3 covers 16 residues. Trimming took off 2 bases at V and 2 bases at J, with 15 bases between the two ends. Germline-derived CDR1 and CDR2 are SEHNR and FQNEAQ (reference sequence). DNA for the CDR3: TGTGCCAGCAGCTTAAATATAGGACTCGTCAACTATGGCTACACCTTC. This translates into CASSLNIGLVNYGYTF.

The chain recombines TRBV7-2 with TRBJ2-3; D uncertain. Per germline, CDR1 SGHTA and CDR2 FQGNSA. This CDR3 has 15 residues. The ends were cut back, 5 bases at V and 6 bases at J, with 18 bases in the middle. The chain's CDR3 is CASSHNKVGVDTQYF. DNA for the CDR3: TGTGCCAGCAGCCATAATAAGGTCGGAGTTGATACGCAGTATTTT.

This rearrangement joins TRBV12-5 to TRBJ1-1; D possibly corresponds to TRBD1 (6 bases). The V end was cut by 6 bases, the J end by 1 base, with 9 bases between. In germline, CDR1 is LGHNT, CDR2 FRNRAP. The CDR3 contains 13 residues. The CDR3 region has the DNA TGTGCTAGTGGGGGACACCCGAACACTGAAGCTTTCTTT. The encoded protein is CASGGHPNTEAFF.

The chain carries TRBV6-6 and TRBJ1-2; D may be TRBD1 (5 bases). Germline V lookup: CDR1 MNHNY, CDR2 SVGAGI (reference sequence). The V gene lost 5 bases and the J gene lost 0 bases, with 7 bases spanning the gap. The CDR3 is 13 residues long. CDR3 sequence reads: CASSAGSNYGYTF. As DNA, the CDR3 is TGTGCCAGCAGTGCAGGGTCTAACTATGGCTACACCTTC.

The chain combines TRBV7-2 with TRBJ1-4, with a tentative D call TRBD1 (5 bases). Germline-derived CDR1 and CDR2 are SGHTA and FQGNSA. The CDR3 length is 17 residues. The V end was cut by 5 bases, the J end by 0 bases, with 16 bases between. For the CDR3, the DNA is TGTGCCAGCAGCCCGTGGGGGGGGTCTGCAACTAATGAAAAACTGTTTTTT. It is translated as CASSPWGGSATNEKLFF.

This clone was seen once. The chain recombines TRBV3-1 (or the pseudogene TRBV3-2) with TRBJ2-2; the match to TRBD1 covers 8 bases. With V trimmed by 5 bases and J by 0 bases, 2 bases remained unmatched. Per germline, CDR1 LGHDT and CDR2 YNNKEL (reference sequence). The CDR3 is 15 amino acids. In nucleotides, the CDR3 is TGTGCCAGCAGCTCAGGGGGCACGAACACCGGGGAGCTGTTTTTT. This sequence encodes CASSSGGTNTGELFF.

A single count supports this clone. The chain uses TRBV11-2 and TRBJ1-4; tentatively, D is TRBD1 (5 bases). In germline, CDR1 is SGHAT, CDR2 FQNNGV. The CDR3 loop spans 15 amino acids. V lost 5 bases to trimming and J lost 0 bases, with 10 bases between them. The chain's CDR3 is CASSLRGSTNEKLFF. The DNA of the CDR3 is TGTGCCAGCAGCCTAAGGGGTTCAACTAATGAAAAACTGTTTTTT.

V is TRBV15 and J is TRBJ2-5; D remains ambiguous. With 1 base removed from V and 13 bases from J, the gap between germline ends came to 16 bases. The CDR3 covers 13 residues. Germline CDR1 and CDR2: LNHNV and YYDKDF (reference sequence). The CDR3 is CATSRGGPRQPYF. Here the CDR3 DNA reads TGTGCCACCAGCAGAGGCGGCCCTAGGCAGCCGTACTTC.

The J gene is TRBJ2-3, the V gene TRBV6-2 or TRBV6-3; a possible D gene is TRBD1 (5 bases). V gave up 3 bases and J gave up 6 bases, with 16 bases separating them. The CDR3 totals 15 residues. Germline values: CDR1 MNHEY, CDR2 SVGEGT. The CDR3 DNA follows: TGTGCCAGCAGTTATGGGGCTGGGGTGGCGGATACGCAGTATTTT. Its protein is CASSYGAGVADTQYF.

CDR3 loop: CASSQIALNEQFF. In DNA form, the CDR3 reads TGCGCCAGCAGCCAGATAGCGTTAAATGAGCAGTTCTTC. The chain has TRBV4-3 and TRBJ2-1; D is possibly TRBD2 (5 bases). V lost 3 bases and J 7 bases, leaving 10 bases between the germline ends. Germline CDR1 reads LGHNA; CDR2 reads YSLEER. The CDR3 has 13 residues.

Here the CDR3 reads CASSGSGDETQYF. CDR3 sequence (DNA): TGTGCCAGCAGCGGATCGGGGGATGAGACCCAGTACTTC. The V gene is TRBV7-6, the J gene TRBJ2-5; D is possibly TRBD2 (6 bases). The CDR3 has 13 residues. Germline V gene sequence: CDR1 SGHVS, CDR2 FNYEAQ. The V and J ends lost 5 bases and 5 bases respectively, with 12 bases between them.

The rearrangement uses TRBV24-1 and TRBJ2-2, with unresolved D. The ends were cut back, 0 bases at V and 2 bases at J, with 9 bases in the middle. Germline assignment: CDR1 KGHDR and CDR2 SFDVKD. The CDR3 spans 16 residues. The CDR3 DNA is TGTGCCACCAGTGATTTGGAGTCTCCCAACACCGGGGAGCTGTTTTTT. It codes for CATSDLESPNTGELFF.

The chain couples TRBV5-4 to TRBJ2-1, with 11 nucleotides matching TRBD1. V shed 0 bases, J shed 6 bases, and the junction held 5 bases outside the gene matches. The germline V gene encodes CDR1 SGHNT and CDR2 YYREEE (reference sequence). The CDR3 covers 16 residues. The CDR3 loop is CASSLAGTGGLNEQFF. The DNA of the CDR3 is TGTGCCAGCAGCTTGGCCGGGACAGGGGGACTCAATGAGCAGTTCTTC.

The CDR3: CASSHSSLRAGNTIYF. CDR3 in DNA: TGCGCCAGCAGCCACTCATCCCTCAGGGCTGGAAACACCATATATTTT. V gene TRBV4-1 combines with J gene TRBJ1-3; D is possibly TRBD1 (5 bases). Germline CDR1 reads MGHRA; CDR2 reads YSYEKL. The CDR3 extends over 16 amino acids. Trimming pared 3 bases from V and 2 bases from J, leaving 14 bases between.